Listed here is a single TCR beta chain. The target antigen is unknown. This CDR3 is 14 amino acids long. CDR1 and CDR2 from the germline V gene are SGHTA and FQGNSA. The junction had 6 bases not matched to a gene; V was cut back by 5 bases and J by 4 bases. The TCR library protocol attached unique molecular identifiers to the individual cDNA molecules. TCRdb ran MiXCR on the 5' RACE reads and lists one entry per CDR3 protein. The table includes some 46,000 distinct CDR3 sequences, 6% to 7% detected once. The record originates from a study of early T cells in non-severe SARS-CoV-2 infection. Study-level information: Unpaired chains resulted from sequencing bulk RNA of unsorted whole blood.

Study-level points and caveats: The matching step, a VDJdb search, favored anti-spike CD8 responses and missed private and CD4 specificities.

The sequencing used whole blood, collected at baseline. The V and J genes are TRBV7-2 and TRBJ2-3, with 7 bases matching TRBD2. This TCR was recovered from an adult who was a healthcare worker with PCR-confirmed SARS-CoV-2 infection or an uninfected control (not recorded which). DNA for the CDR3: TGTGCCAGCAGCCTCCAAGGGAGGGCAGATACGCAGTATTTT. Encoded protein: CASSLQGRADTQYF. The full variable domain, in which reference TRBV7-2 and TRBJ2-3 provide the parts outside the CDR3, is GAGVSQSPSNKVTEKGKDVELRCDPISGHTALYWYRQSLGQGLEFLIYFQGNSAPDKSGLPSDRFSAERTGGSVSTLTIQRTQQEDSAVYLCASSLQGRADTQYFGPGTRLTVL.